This T cell receptor beta chain was captured in a study of blood T cell repertoires in COVID-19 (TCRdb year 2020). Some background on the complete study: The collaborator samples originated in the United States, Italy and Spain and spanned the acute and convalescent phases of COVID-19. The dataset comprised deeply sampled blood TCRbeta repertoires from subjects exposed to, actively infected with, or recovered from COVID-19. Sample metadata almost always included a de-identified subject ID, COVID-19 status, age in years and sex. Where available, HLA class I and class II types were obtained from metadata supplied by the sample provider rather than from assay-based typing. The repertoires were released in a freely available public database intended as a resource for research on the immune response to SARS-CoV-2. Samples were obtained from the ongoing ImmuneRACE study (first 160 participants) and from about 1,300 subjects provided by 6 global collaborators. The material from the prospective study consisted of cDNA or gDNA derived from T cells, B-cell-depleted T cells, or PBMCs.

Whole blood was collected in K2EDTA tubes by collaborating institutions according to the institutions' own protocols. For TCRbeta analysis, collaborators shipped samples as frozen whole blood, isolated PBMCs, or DNA extracted from either of those sample types. The paper as a whole reports these results and caveats: Clinical and demographic metadata were provided uncurated, with the amount varying by source and participant.

In the case of this clone: It has no known antigen specificity. Base qualities were left out, and no much larger clone turns up one base away.

Including the terminal cysteine and phenylalanine, the CDR3 comprises 14 residues. Here the CDR3 DNA is all that survives: 42 bases in frame from base 1. V is reduced by 1 base and J by 8 bases, leaving a spacing of 14 bases between them. CDR1 and CDR2, looked up from the germline V gene (reference sequence), are LGHDT and YNNKEL. The immunoSEQ Assay, a bias-controlled multiplex PCR, was used to amplify TCRbeta CDR3 regions from genomic DNA. The original methods were these. The number of nucleated cells in each sample was estimated from the amplification of reference gene primers within the assay. Sequence reads were collapsed and filtered to measure the absolute abundance of every unique TCRbeta CDR3 rearrangement. Productive Simpson clonality was computed per sample as the square root of Simpson's diversity index over productive rearrangements. As stored in TCRdb, this immuneACCESS dataset retains in-frame rearrangements with V and J assigned. A fraction of the clones does not appear; measured against another copy, unresolved V genes explain less than half of the discrepancy, and the remainder lacks a known reason. V and J calls and clone size are those listed in that table; D and trimming were worked out from the DNA. This sample is represented by around 200,000 clones; about nine tenths of them were singletons. The ten largest clones represent about 6% of the sample.

Sequences were obtained from peripheral blood. The TCR comes from a man older than 75 with acute or convalescent COVID-19. The V gene is TRBV3-1 (or the pseudogene TRBV3-2) and the J gene is TRBJ1-2; 6 matching bases give a weak D call of TRBD1. The CDR3 region has the sequence CASSQGGGSRGYTF. The nucleotides are TGTGCCAGCAGCCAAGGAGGGGGATCTAGAGGCTACACCTTC.